This entry lists 20 T cell receptor beta chains sequenced from one sample in a study of blood T cell repertoires in COVID-19. Sequencing was performed with immunoSEQ multiplex PCR; in TCRdb, only in-frame clones are kept and a portion is missing. The sample carries about 400,000 clones, 80% to 90% recorded once. The sequencing sample was made of peripheral blood. These receptors came from a woman between 25 and 40 years old with acute or convalescent COVID-19.

The J gene is TRBJ2-1, the V gene TRBV7-9, with TRBD2 identical over 9 bases. Germline assignment: CDR1 SEHNR and CDR2 FQNEAQ (reference sequence). After removal of 1 base from V and 7 bases from J, the junction contained 5 bases not matched to a gene. This CDR3 has 15 residues. The CDR3 loop reads CASSLVGSGGNEQFF. The CDR3 DNA reads TGTGCCAGCAGCTTAGTGGGTAGCGGGGGTAATGAGCAGTTCTTC.

The genes are TRBV9 and TRBJ2-3, with a weak D call TRBD2 (5 bases). The length of the CDR3 is 14 residues. Trimming stripped 3 bases from V and 5 bases from J, with 13 bases between. Per the germline V gene, CDR1 is SGDLS and CDR2 is YYNGEE. The DNA for the CDR3 is TGTGCCAGCAGCGGGTCGAGAGGGTTAGATACGCAGTATTTT. It yields the protein CASSGSRGLDTQYF.

The chain carries TRBV2 and TRBJ1-2; 9 bases fit TRBD1. Looked up from germline, CDR1 is SNHLY and CDR2 is FYNNEI. The trim removed 7 bases at V and 1 base at J, leaving 7 bases unmatched. This CDR3 comprises 15 residues. The CDR3 coding sequence is TGTGCCAGCAACAGACAGGGGGTGTTTAACTATGGCTACACCTTC. Translating gives CASNRQGVFNYGYTF.

V is TRBV15 and J is TRBJ1-4; a possible D gene is TRBD1 (5 bases). The germline CDR1 and CDR2 sequences are LNHNV and YYDKDF (reference sequence). The CDR3 spans 16 residues. The CDR3 DNA sequence: TGTGCAGCCTCCTCCACCGCGGGACTCCCTAATGAAAAACTGTTTTTT. The encoded protein is CAASSTAGLPNEKLFF.

The V gene is TRBV18, the J gene TRBJ2-3, with 11 positions matching TRBD2. The CDR3 extends over 17 amino acids. Trimming cost V 2 bases and J 3 bases; bases outside gene matches: 7. Germline V CDR1 and CDR2: KGHSH, LQKENI. The CDR3: CASSPILTSGATDTQYF. CDR3 DNA sequence: TGTGCCAGCTCACCAATCTTGACTAGCGGGGCTACAGATACGCAGTATTTT.

V usage is TRBV30 and J usage is TRBJ1-2, with 12 bases matching TRBD1. The germline V gene encodes CDR1 GTSNPN and CDR2 SVGIG (reference sequence). V was clipped by 3 bases and J by 7 bases; unmatched bases: 12. The CDR3 contains 16 residues. CDR3 sequence reads: CAWSHLPGQGASGYTF. The CDR3, as DNA: TGTGCCTGGAGCCATCTACCGGGACAGGGGGCTTCTGGCTACACCTTC.

The J gene is TRBJ2-2, the V gene TRBV6-1, with D perhaps matching TRBD1 (6 bases). V was shortened by 2 bases and J by 4 bases, with 8 bases between the two germline ends. Germline V gene sequence: CDR1 MNHNS, CDR2 SASEGT. The CDR3 runs to 14 residues. The CDR3 region is CASSETGSTGELFF. In nucleotides, the CDR3 is TGTGCCAGCAGTGAAACAGGGTCCACCGGGGAGCTGTTTTTT.

J is TRBJ2-5 and V is TRBV19; 12 bases are shared with TRBD1. The CDR3 loop spans 16 amino acids. J gave up 6 bases and V 0 bases, and 5 bases lay outside the gene matches. Per the germline V gene, CDR1 is LNHDA and CDR2 is SQIVND (reference sequence). The CDR3 DNA is TGTGCCAGTAGTATAGATCATGGGACAGGGGGCAAGACCCAGTACTTC. Translated, it gives CASSIDHGTGGKTQYF.

The rearrangement uses TRBV2 and TRBJ2-7, with TRBD2 identical over 8 bases. From germline, CDR1 is SNHLY and CDR2 FYNNEI. Unmatched junction bases numbered 5, after V lost 4 bases and J lost 3 bases. This CDR3 is 14 amino acids long. The CDR3: CASSVKRGSYEQYF. CDR3 DNA: TGTGCCAGCAGTGTTAAGCGGGGGAGCTACGAGCAGTACTTC.

CDR3 nucleotide sequence: TGCGCCAGCAGCATAAACCAAGAGACCCAGTACTTC. Translation: CASSINQETQYF. The rearrangement uses TRBV5-1 and TRBJ2-5; D call uncertain. CDR3 size: 12 residues. V lost 4 bases and J 0 bases, leaving 4 bases between the germline ends. Germline V gene data show CDR1 as SGHRS and CDR2 as YFSETQ.

This chain joins TRBV7-9 and TRBJ1-1; 7 nucleotides line up with TRBD1. Unmatched junction bases numbered 9, after V lost 4 bases and J lost 1 base. Germline CDR1 reads SEHNR; CDR2 reads FQNEAQ (reference sequence). The CDR3 runs to 16 residues. CDR3 loop: CASSYDGQVGNTEAFF. CDR3 nucleotides: TGTGCCAGCAGCTATGATGGACAGGTTGGGAACACTGAAGCTTTCTTT.

This chain connects TRBV7-9 to TRBJ2-5; 11 bases line up with TRBD2. Germline-derived CDR1 and CDR2 are SEHNR and FQNEAQ (reference sequence). CDR3 length: 18 residues. V shed 5 bases, J shed 4 bases, and the junction held 15 bases outside the gene matches. This CDR3 is CASSRVDLGTSGIETQYF. The CDR3 bases are TGTGCCAGCAGCCGGGTCGATCTCGGGACTAGCGGAATAGAGACCCAGTACTTC.

V and J are TRBV9 and TRBJ2-7; D might be TRBD1 (5 bases). Germline CDR1 SGDLS, CDR2 YYNGEE. Trimming stripped 0 bases from V and 6 bases from J, with 13 bases between. The CDR3 runs 14 residues. The CDR3 sequence is CASSVARQPSEQYF. DNA of the CDR3: TGTGCCAGCAGCGTAGCTAGACAGCCCTCCGAGCAGTACTTC.

The chain carries TRBV6-5 and TRBJ1-2, with D possibly matching TRBD1 (6 bases). The CDR3 spans 14 residues. The germline V and J ends were trimmed by 0 bases and 8 bases, with 13 bases remaining between them. CDR1 and CDR2 from the germline V gene are MNHEY and SVGAGI. The CDR3 nucleotides are TGTGCCAGCAGTTACTCGTCACAGGGAGGGGGCTACACCTTC. It codes for CASSYSSQGGGYTF.

The chain recombines TRBV5-1 with TRBJ2-1; 12 bases agree with TRBD2. With 4 bases clipped from V and 7 bases from J, the junction kept 12 bases outside the gene matches. The germline CDR1 and CDR2 sequences are SGHRS and YFSETQ. The CDR3 covers 17 residues. CDR3 bases: TGCGCCAGCAGCCTAGGGTGGGCCGGGACTAGCGGGAATGAGCAGTTCTTC. Translating it yields CASSLGWAGTSGNEQFF.

The chain links TRBV7-6 to TRBJ1-2; D perhaps matches TRBD1 (6 bases). The CDR3 runs to 16 residues. The germline CDR1 and CDR2 sequences are SGHVS and FNYEAQ. V was shortened by 2 bases and J by 4 bases, with 17 bases between the two germline ends. CDR3: CASSLIPQGKVYGYTF. CDR3 sequence (DNA): TGTGCCAGCAGCTTAATTCCCCAGGGGAAAGTCTATGGCTACACCTTC.

This chain connects TRBV10-2 to TRBJ1-4; a possible D gene is TRBD1 (5 bases). The V end was cut by 8 bases, the J end by 8 bases, with 15 bases between. CDR1 is WSHSY, CDR2 SAAADI, per germline. The CDR3 spans 13 residues. CDR3 nucleotide sequence: TGCGCCAGCCAGCGCCGGGGGGGGGAAAAACTGTTTTTT. The encoded protein is CASQRRGGEKLFF.

This clone was detected a few times. The chain is built from TRBV14 and TRBJ1-4; D unresolved. This CDR3 has 13 amino acids. From germline, CDR1 is SGHDN and CDR2 FVKESK. V lost 6 bases and J lost 5, with 10 bases in between. For the CDR3, the DNA is TGTGCCAGCAGTAGACAAGGAAATGAAAAACTGTTTTTT. Its protein is CASSRQGNEKLFF.

The rearrangement links TRBV6-5 to TRBJ2-5; 9 bases align to TRBD1. From germline, CDR1 is MNHEY and CDR2 SVGAGI. The CDR3 has 15 amino acids. Unmatched junction bases numbered 9, after V lost 6 bases and J lost 4 bases. This CDR3 is CASRAGTGFSETQYF. CDR3 in DNA: TGTGCCAGCAGAGCCGGGACAGGGTTTTCAGAGACCCAGTACTTC.

V gene TRBV20-1 combines with J gene TRBJ2-5, with 9 bases that match TRBD1. The assigned J gene may be wrong: the sequence end matches TRBJ2-7 better. In germline, CDR1 is DFQATT, CDR2 SNEGSKA (reference sequence). This CDR3 has 15 amino acids. This CDR3 is CSASNQDRGNNEQYF. In nucleotides, the CDR3 is TGCAGTGCTAGTAACCAGGACAGGGGTAACAACGAGCAGTACTTC.